This T cell receptor beta chain was sequenced in a study of OX40 agonist ivuxolimab in advanced cancers. Study overall: Partial responses were observed in three patients, of whom one had hepatocellular carcinoma and two had cutaneous melanoma. Findings and caveats of the study: Both CD4+ and CD8+ T cell populations in blood had undergone clonal expansion by week 6 at 0.1 to 3.0 mg/kg.

Worth noting for this clone: Its antigen is as yet unknown.

Germline V gene sequence: CDR1 MNHNS, CDR2 SASEGT. The CDR3 runs 13 residues. With 1 base removed from V and 1 base from J, the gap between germline ends came to 2 bases. Enrollment shut out patients with autoimmune disease history or systemic immunosuppression. Blood was sampled at baseline, cycle 4 day 1, and cycle 7 day 1. Produced via immunoSEQ multiplex PCR; TCRdb's table is partial and in-frame only. The sample lists roughly 13,000 clones, roughly 90% occurring once. This sequence joins TRBV6-1 and TRBJ1-5; D not resolved. The material was CD4+ or CD8+ T cells sorted from blood, obtained in a trial of the OX40 agonist ivuxolimab. The sequence was obtained from an adult with an advanced solid tumor such as melanoma, head and neck, liver or kidney cancer. The CDR3 nucleotides are TGTGCCAGCAGTGAAGTAAGCAATCAGCCCCAGCATTTT. It specifies CASSEVSNQPQHF.